This entry lists 11 T cell receptor beta chains sequenced from one sample in a study of memory CD4+ T cells and cytomegalovirus serostatus. Single viable CD3+CD4+CD8-CD45RO+ cells were sorted as the memory CD4+ T cells. The repertoire was sequenced with immunoSEQ multiplex PCR; TCRdb's copy has only in-frame clones and lacks some. The table records approximately 41,000 clones, 76% of them present only once. Material: memory CD4+ T cells from blood. These receptors were collected from an adult in good health and CMV-seronegative.

J is TRBJ2-5 and V is TRBV2; D is undetermined. Trimming left V 2 bases short and J 5 bases short, with 6 bases between. Germline V lookup: CDR1 SNHLY, CDR2 FYNNEI. The CDR3 length is 12 residues. The CDR3, as DNA: TGTGCCAGCAGTGAACTGGATGAGACCCAGTACTTC. It yields the protein CASSELDETQYF. The full variable domain, its missing parts supplied by reference TRBV2 and TRBJ2-5, is EPEVTQTPSHQVTQMGQEVILRCVPISNHLYFYWYRQILGQKVEFLVSFYNNEISEKSEIFDDQFSVERPDGSNFTLKIRSTKLEDSAMYFCASSELDETQYFGPGTRLLVL.

This clone was observed a single time. The chain employs TRBV7-8 and TRBJ1-5; tentative D call: TRBD1 (6 bases). Trimming pared 1 base from V and 5 bases from J, leaving 12 bases between. Germline loops: CDR1 SGHVS, CDR2 FQNEAQ. The CDR3 contains 15 residues. CDR3 loop: CASSLGNAGDQPQHF. The CDR3 DNA follows: TGTGCCAGCAGCTTAGGAAATGCAGGGGATCAGCCCCAGCATTTT. The whole variable domain, remainder taken from reference TRBV7-8 and TRBJ1-5, is GAGVSQSPRYKVAKRGQDVALRCDPISGHVSLFWYQQALGQGPEFLTYFQNEAQLDKSGLPSDRFFAERPEGSVSTLKIQRTQQEDSAVYLCASSLGNAGDQPQHFGDGTRLSIL.

There are a few counts of this clone. This chain links TRBV19 with TRBJ2-6; weak D call: TRBD1 (6 bases). Trimming removed 7 bases from V and 0 bases from J, with 13 bases in between. The CDR3 sequence is 16 residues long. Germline values: CDR1 LNHDA, CDR2 SQIVND (reference sequence). CDR3 DNA sequence: TGTGCCAGTATATCAACAGGGTACTCTGGGGCCAACGTCCTGACTTTC. Its translation is CASISTGYSGANVLTF.

This clone was counted between two and nine times. The chain carries TRBV27 and TRBJ1-1; a weak D match, TRBD1 (5 bases). The V gene lost 6 bases and the J gene lost 7 bases, with 15 bases spanning the gap. Germline CDR1 reads MNHEY; CDR2 reads SMNVEV (reference sequence). The CDR3 runs to 13 residues. The CDR3 DNA sequence: TGTGCCAGCAGGATGGGTGATAGGGGTGAAGCTTTCTTT. It yields the protein CASRMGDRGEAFF.

V gene TRBV6-6 combines with J gene TRBJ2-3, with D possibly matching TRBD2 (6 bases). Germline V gene data show CDR1 as MNHNY and CDR2 as SVGAGI (reference sequence). CDR3 length equals 12 residues. CDR3 nucleotide sequence: TGTGGGACCCGGGGGAAAGCAGATACGCAGTATTTT. This encodes CGTRGKADTQYF.

This chain joins TRBV6-5 and TRBJ2-7, with 8 positions matching TRBD2. Trimming took 4 bases from V and 4 from J; bases not matched to a gene: 12. CDR1 and CDR2 (germline): MNHEY, SVGAGI. CDR3 length: 16 residues. The CDR3 DNA sequence: TGTGCCAGCAGTTTTGCCGCCGGACTAGCCTCGTACGAGCAGTACTTC. The encoded protein is CASSFAAGLASYEQYF.

V is TRBV5-1 and J is TRBJ2-7; TRBD1 agrees at 11 bases. Germline trimming cut 4 bases from V and 2 bases from J; bases unmatched to any gene: 5. Germline V lookup: CDR1 SGHRS, CDR2 YFSETQ. The CDR3 contains 15 residues. The CDR3 sequence: CASSDTGQGAYEQYF. Here the CDR3 DNA reads TGCGCCAGCAGCGACACGGGACAGGGGGCCTACGAGCAGTACTTC.

This clone was seen once. This rearrangement joins TRBV19 to TRBJ2-1, with 12 bases that match TRBD2. Germline values: CDR1 LNHDA, CDR2 SQIVND (reference sequence). This CDR3 has 15 residues. After removal of 6 bases from V and 10 bases from J, the junction contained 10 bases not matched to a gene. The CDR3, as DNA: TGTGCCAGTAGAGGGTCTAGCGGGAGGGCTCGGGAGCAGTTCTTC. This gives the protein CASRGSSGRAREQFF.

The V call is TRBV30, the J call TRBJ2-3, with 8 bases aligning to TRBD2. The CDR3 runs 19 residues. Germline CDR1 and CDR2: GTSNPN and SVGIG (reference sequence). The trim removed 3 bases at V and 2 bases at J, leaving 19 bases unmatched. The CDR3 region is CAWSIGRTSMPLFTDTQYF. CDR3 DNA sequence: TGTGCCTGGAGCATAGGGAGGACTAGCATGCCCCTATTCACAGATACGCAGTATTTT. The full variable domain, with the rest looked up from reference TRBV30 and TRBJ2-3, is SQTIHQWPATLVQPVGSPLSLECTVEGTSNPNLYWYRQAAGRGLQLLFYSVGIGQISSEVPQNLSASRPQDRQFILSSKKLLLSDSGFYLCAWSIGRTSMPLFTDTQYFGPGTRLTVL.

The chain joins TRBV11-2 to TRBJ2-5, with a weak D call TRBD2 (6 bases). Deletions cut 1 base from V and 5 bases from J, with 11 bases between. This CDR3 region has 14 residues. In germline, CDR1 is SGHAT, CDR2 FQNNGV. The DNA for the CDR3 is TGTGCCAGCAGCTTAGGGACTACCGGCGAGACCCAGTACTTC. This gives the protein CASSLGTTGETQYF.

The V and J genes are TRBV6-1 and TRBJ1-3; D gene ambiguous. Germline CDR1 and CDR2: MNHNS and SASEGT. The ends were cut back, 0 bases at V and 0 bases at J, with 9 bases in the middle. This CDR3 spans 16 amino acids. The CDR3 coding sequence is TGTGCCAGCAGTGAAGCGCACCCGCTCTCTGGAAACACCATATATTTT. It is translated as CASSEAHPLSGNTIYF.